This T cell receptor beta chain was sequenced during a study of cytomegalovirus exposure and HLA in healthy donors. Study-wide findings and caveats: Analysis performed later showed TCR beta chains linked to HLA being more clonally expanded than equally common others.

60 Vbeta and 13 Jbeta primers were used in PCR. Only in-frame clones appear in the TCRdb table, and some are missing; sequencing was by immunoSEQ multiplex PCR. The sample comprises approximately 72,000 clones, roughly four fifths of which are singletons, and under 2.5% rests with the top ten. On this clone itself: Antigen unknown.

Germline CDR1 reads MGHDK; CDR2 reads SYGVNS. CDR3 size: 15 residues. Trimming took 6 bases from V and 2 from J; bases not matched to a gene: 9. The rearrangement uses TRBV25-1 and TRBJ1-1, with 7 nucleotides matching TRBD1. This TCR came from a man in his late teens or twenties in good health and CMV-seronegative. The specimen was PBMCs. CDR3 protein: CASRDTYRGNTEAFF. The CDR3 nucleotides read TGTGCCAGCAGGGATACTTACAGGGGTAACACTGAAGCTTTCTTT.